Listed here is a single T cell receptor beta chain. Its antigen remains unknown. The CDR3 has 16 amino acids. CDR1 and CDR2 from the germline V gene are LNHDA and SQIVND (reference sequence). V trimming: 5 bases; J trimming: 5 bases; junction bases outside the gene matches: 8. The record originates from a study of shared clonotypes between healthy human individuals. CD45RO negativity and positive selection for CCR7 defined naive CD8 cells, a population that excluded terminally differentiated effector memory CD45RA+ cells. Caucasian adults living in Nashville, Tennessee, provided all samples. Findings and limits, study-wide: Richness estimates generally favored naive over memory subsets.

An even split of each subset's genomic DNA across several immunoSEQ plates was performed. Profiled with immunoSEQ multiplex PCR; TCRdb holds only in-frame clones, not every one. The data hold around 1.9 million clones, with approximately 94% observed a single time. This clonotype was obtained from a man aged 18 to 30 in good health. Some clones in this sample may be carry-over from other donors' samples. The chain uses TRBV19 and TRBJ2-3; 12 bases are shared with TRBD2. The sample comprised naive CD8+ T cells from PBMCs. CDR3 region: CASSSASGRALDTQYF. In nucleotides, the CDR3 is TGTGCCAGTAGTTCCGCTAGCGGGAGGGCCCTAGATACGCAGTATTTT.